The clone carrying this T cell receptor (beta chain) was seen ten or more times. The antigen is not known. This CDR3 region has 12 residues. CDR1 is SQVTM, CDR2 ANQGSEA, per germline. Trimming at V came to 7 bases and at J to 12 bases, leaving 6 bases not matched to a gene. This record belongs to a study of CD8 T cells in ankylosing spondylitis. Library preparation for TCR beta used quantitative 5'-RACE with molecular barcodes. One entry per CDR3 protein results from TCRdb running MiXCR on the 5' RACE reads. The table shows 210,000 or so distinct CDR3 sequences, with roughly 8.2% occurring only once. Study-wide results and limits: In ankylosing spondylitis patients, matched synovial fluid reportedly showed significant enrichment of disease-linked clones. Disease-linked clones were CD8+ and relatively rare in peripheral blood.

This chain connects TRBV29-1 to TRBJ2-1; TRBD2 matches 13 bases. The material sequenced was blood, either unsorted or a sorted T cell fraction (not recorded which). This clonotype was obtained from a female donor with ankylosing spondylitis or in good health (not recorded which). CDR3 residues: CSGWTSGSGQFF. The CDR3 nucleotides are TGCAGCGGATGGACTAGCGGGAGTGGGCAGTTCTTC.